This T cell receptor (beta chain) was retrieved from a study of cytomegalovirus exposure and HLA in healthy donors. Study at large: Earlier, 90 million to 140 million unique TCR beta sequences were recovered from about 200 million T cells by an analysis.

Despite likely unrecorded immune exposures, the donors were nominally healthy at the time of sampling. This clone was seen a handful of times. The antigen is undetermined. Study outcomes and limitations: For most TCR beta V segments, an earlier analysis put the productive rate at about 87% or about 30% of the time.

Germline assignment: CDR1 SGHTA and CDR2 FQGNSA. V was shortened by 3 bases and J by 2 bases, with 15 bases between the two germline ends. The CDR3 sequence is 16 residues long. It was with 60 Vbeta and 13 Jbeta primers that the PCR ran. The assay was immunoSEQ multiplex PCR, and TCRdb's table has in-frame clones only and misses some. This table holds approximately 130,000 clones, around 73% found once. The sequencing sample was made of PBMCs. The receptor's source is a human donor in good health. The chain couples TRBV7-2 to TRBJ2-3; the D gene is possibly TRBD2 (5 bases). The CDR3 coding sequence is TGTGCCAGCAGCTTGACCCGAGGGATGTACACAGATACGCAGTATTTT. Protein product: CASSLTRGMYTDTQYF. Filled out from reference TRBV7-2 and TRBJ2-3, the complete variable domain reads GAGVSQSPSNKVTEKGKDVELRCDPISGHTALYWYRQSLGQGLEFLIYFQGNSAPDKSGLPSDRFSAERTGGSVSTLTIQRTQQEDSAVYLCASSLTRGMYTDTQYFGPGTRLTVL.